Listed here are 15 T cell receptor beta chains from one sample, sequenced in a study of cytomegalovirus exposure and HLA in healthy donors. Vbeta (60) and Jbeta (13) primers were used in the PCR. Clones were sequenced by immunoSEQ multiplex PCR, and TCRdb holds only the in-frame ones, with some missing. The table lists roughly 200,000 clones, roughly a tenth of them singletons. Sequencing was done on a sample of PBMCs. These receptors were taken from a woman aged 30 to 39 in good health and CMV-seropositive.

The chain carries TRBV18 and TRBJ2-2; unclear D gene. Trimming cost V 4 bases and J 4 bases, with 7 bases left between them. Germline V CDR1 and CDR2: KGHSH, LQKENI. The CDR3 sequence is 13 residues long. CDR3 coding DNA: TGTGCCAGCTCACGAGGTGGCACCGGGGAGCTGTTTTTT. Translated: CASSRGGTGELFF.

Only a few counts were recorded for this clone. V is TRBV5-1 and J is TRBJ2-5; D possibly corresponds to TRBD1 (6 bases). V was trimmed by 0 bases and J by 5 bases, leaving 11 bases between them. The CDR3 loop spans 14 amino acids. In germline, CDR1 is SGHRS, CDR2 YFSETQ. The CDR3 sequence is CASSLGSGEETQYF. The DNA of the CDR3 is TGCGCCAGCAGCTTGGGGTCAGGGGAGGAGACCCAGTACTTC.

The rearrangement links TRBV4-2 to TRBJ2-7, with no clear D. This CDR3 region has 13 residues. Trimming shortened V by 0 bases and J by 1 base, and 4 bases separated the two germline ends. The germline V gene has CDR1 LGHNA and CDR2 YNFKEQ. The CDR3 DNA follows: TGTGCCAGCAGCCAAGACAGGTCCTACGAGCAGTACTTC. It encodes CASSQDRSYEQYF.

This clone was recorded a few times. The V gene is TRBV25-1, the J gene TRBJ2-7; 7 bases are a match to TRBD2. The germline gives CDR1 MGHDK, CDR2 SYGVNS. This CDR3 has 14 amino acids. The V and J ends lost 1 base and 5 bases, in that order; junction bases with no gene match: 5. The CDR3 region is CASSEWGGLNEQYF. The CDR3 DNA reads TGTGCCAGCAGTGAATGGGGGGGATTAAACGAGCAGTACTTC.

The chain has TRBV30 and TRBJ2-7, with TRBD2 identical over 7 bases. The CDR3 is 13 amino acids. Looked up from germline, CDR1 is GTSNPN and CDR2 is SVGIG (reference sequence). Trimming took 1 base from V and 5 from J; bases not matched to a gene: 5. CDR3 sequence reads: CAWSGSGTHEQYF. DNA for the CDR3: TGTGCCTGGAGTGGGAGCGGGACCCACGAGCAGTACTTC.

The chain combines TRBV5-1 with TRBJ1-5; no definite D call. Trimming took 2 bases from V and 6 from J, leaving 12 bases between them. This CDR3 has 14 amino acids. The germline CDR1 and CDR2 sequences are SGHRS and YFSETQ. CDR3 DNA: TGCGCCAGCAGCTTTGAGGCCGGAACTCAGCCCCAGCATTTT. This encodes CASSFEAGTQPQHF.

There are a few counts of this clone. The V and J genes are TRBV5-1 and TRBJ2-6; 10 bases agree with TRBD1. The CDR3 is made up of 17 amino acids. Looked up from germline, CDR1 is SGHRS and CDR2 is YFSETQ. Unmatched junction bases numbered 7, after V lost 6 bases and J lost 1 base. The CDR3 is CASNRDRGLSGANVLTF. CDR3 bases: TGCGCCAGCAACCGGGACAGGGGACTTTCTGGGGCCAACGTCCTGACTTTC. The whole variable domain, remainder taken from reference TRBV5-1 and TRBJ2-6, is KAGVTQTPRYLIKTRGQQVTLSCSPISGHRSVSWYQQTPGQGLQFLFEYFSETQRNKGNFPGRFSGRQFSNSRSEMNVSTLELGDSALYLCASNRDRGLSGANVLTFGAGSRLTVL.

The chain has TRBV27 and TRBJ2-2; 9 bases fit TRBD1. This CDR3 has 16 amino acids. V dropped 4 bases and J dropped 3; count of bases not matched to a gene: 6. CDR1 and CDR2 from the germline V gene are MNHEY and SMNVEV (reference sequence). CDR3 loop: CASSSPTGGYTGELFF. CDR3 nucleotide sequence: TGTGCCAGCAGTTCCCCCACAGGGGGCTACACCGGGGAGCTGTTTTTT.

V usage is TRBV10-1 and J usage is TRBJ2-3; 7 bases fit TRBD2. Germline trimming cut 3 bases from V and 2 bases from J; bases unmatched to any gene: 11. Per the germline V gene, CDR1 is WNHNN and CDR2 is SYGVQD (reference sequence). The CDR3 is 17 amino acids. CDR3 nucleotide sequence: TGCGCCAGCAGTGAACCATTAGCGGGTGAAGCCACAGATACGCAGTATTTT. It encodes CASSEPLAGEATDTQYF.

There are a few counts of this clone. The junction departs from the called germline gene at one end, perhaps through a read error. The V gene is TRBV9, the J gene TRBJ2-1; D unclear. Looked up from germline, CDR1 is SGDLS and CDR2 is YYNGEE. The CDR3 extends over 16 amino acids. The CDR3 region has the DNA TGTGCCAGCACCGTAAAGCAAGCGCCAACGTCCGATGAGCAGTTCTTC. Translating gives CASTVKQAPTSDEQFF.

This clone has a handful of counts. The CDR3 DNA follows: TGTGCCTGGAGTGTACAGGATAATCAGCCCCAGCATTTT. This sequence encodes CAWSVQDNQPQHF. This chain connects TRBV30 to TRBJ1-5; tentative D call: TRBD1 (5 bases). CDR1 and CDR2 from the germline V gene are GTSNPN and SVGIG (reference sequence). V lost 0 bases, J lost 4 bases, and 7 bases lay in between. The CDR3 extends over 13 amino acids.

This clone was observed a few times. The chain uses TRBV6-1 and TRBJ2-6, with no clear D. Trimming removed 6 bases at V and 0 bases at J, with 12 bases between. The V gene's germline CDR1 is MNHNS and CDR2 SASEGT. This CDR3 contains 16 residues. The CDR3 DNA is TGTGCCAGCAGCGAATTGGGCTACTCTGGGGCCAACGTCCTGACTTTC. Translating it yields CASSELGYSGANVLTF.

This chain links TRBV7-3 with TRBJ2-1, with 7 bases lining up with TRBD1. Germline trimming cut 4 bases from V and 2 bases from J; bases unmatched to any gene: 5. The germline CDR1 and CDR2 sequences are SGHTA and FQGTGA. The CDR3 covers 15 residues. The CDR3 loop reads CASSSTGNTYNEQFF. CDR3 nucleotide sequence: TGTGCCAGCAGCTCGACAGGGAACACCTACAATGAGCAGTTCTTC.

The table lists this clone with a few counts. The chain carries TRBV19 and TRBJ1-2; 9 bases align to TRBD1. V trimming: 3 bases; J trimming: 8 bases; junction bases outside the gene matches: 19. Germline lookup yields CDR1 LNHDA and CDR2 SQIVND (reference sequence). There are 18 residues in the CDR3. The CDR3 spells CASSMMQGQGSGKKGYTF. CDR3 coding DNA: TGTGCCAGTAGTATGATGCAAGGACAGGGGTCTGGAAAAAAGGGCTACACCTTC.

Regarding this clone: Different DNA sequences within this sample yield the same CDR3. The rearrangement joins TRBV5-8 to TRBJ2-5, with D perhaps TRBD2 (6 bases). Germline V CDR1 and CDR2: SGHTS, YDEGEE. V lost 1 base and J lost 5, with 15 bases in between. The CDR3 spans 15 residues. The CDR3 DNA is TGTGCCAGCAGCTTGATAGGGACGGGGGAGGAGACCCAGTACTTC. It is translated as CASSLIGTGEETQYF.